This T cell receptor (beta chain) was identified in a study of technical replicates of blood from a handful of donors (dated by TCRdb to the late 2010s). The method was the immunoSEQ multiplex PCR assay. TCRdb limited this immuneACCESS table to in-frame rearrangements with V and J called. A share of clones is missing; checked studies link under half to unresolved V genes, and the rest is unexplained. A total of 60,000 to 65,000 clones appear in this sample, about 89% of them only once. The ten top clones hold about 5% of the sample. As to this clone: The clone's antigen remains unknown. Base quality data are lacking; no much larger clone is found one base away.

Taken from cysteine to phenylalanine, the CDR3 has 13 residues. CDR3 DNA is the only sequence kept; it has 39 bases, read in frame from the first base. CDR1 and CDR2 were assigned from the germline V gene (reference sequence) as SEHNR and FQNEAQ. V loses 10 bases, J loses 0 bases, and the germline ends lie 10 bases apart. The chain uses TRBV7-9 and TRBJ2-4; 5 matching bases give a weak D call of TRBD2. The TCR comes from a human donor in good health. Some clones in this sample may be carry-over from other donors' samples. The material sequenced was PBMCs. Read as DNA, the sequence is TGTGCCACCGAGGGATTAGCCAAAAACATTCAGTACTTC. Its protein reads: CATEGLAKNIQYF.